The rows below give T cell receptor beta chains drawn from one sample of a study of blood T cell repertoires in COVID-19. Repertoires were generated with immunoSEQ multiplex PCR, while TCRdb's copy carries only in-frame clones and drops some. The sample shows around 230,000 clones, less than 90% of them seen only once. The sequencing sample was made of peripheral blood. Receptor source: a man between 40 and 49 years old with acute or convalescent COVID-19. Each CDR3 is given with its conserved first and last residue.

j_call	v_call	cdr3_aa
TRBJ2-1	TRBV5-1	CASSRTKTSYNEQFF
TRBJ2-2	TRBV18	CASSRTGGGSTGELFF
TRBJ2-1	TRBV5-1	CASSASGLGEQFF
TRBJ2-7	TRBV7-9	CASSLSGTVHEQYF
TRBJ2-7	TRBV27	CASTSRLAAYEQYF
TRBJ2-3	TRBV28	CASSLGLSPYTQYF
TRBJ1-1	TRBV2	CASSAIPGILGEAFF
TRBJ2-7	TRBV11-2	CASSPQAGVSYEQYF
TRBJ1-1	TRBV18	CASSPGRESTEAFF
TRBJ1-5	TRBV6-5	CATKQERLQPQHF
TRBJ2-7	TRBV3-1/TRBV3-2	CASSQGSRGWDEQYF
TRBJ2-5	TRBV5-1	CASSLGGLAERETQYF
TRBJ1-1	TRBV24-1	CATSGDSSGKAFF
TRBJ1-2	TRBV2	CASSLDGRYGYTF
TRBJ1-2	TRBV6-2/TRBV6-3	CASSYPKTGQGNYGYTF
TRBJ1-1	TRBV5-1	CASSLGPGADTEAFF
TRBJ2-7	TRBV18	CASSPSGLSYEQYF
TRBJ1-3	TRBV28	CASSPHMEGSSGNTIYF
TRBJ2-3	TRBV5-1	CASSAGLAGETDTQYF
TRBJ2-7	TRBV13	CASSLEGTGDYEQYF
TRBJ2-3	TRBV4-1	CASSQVIDGRTGRADTQYF
TRBJ2-1	TRBV7-2	CASSLGLGDEQFF
TRBJ1-1	TRBV5-1	CASSPPSGSENTEAFF
TRBJ2-2	TRBV2	CASSLGPGGTGELFF
TRBJ2-3	TRBV18	CASSPPMGGGADTQYF
TRBJ2-7	TRBV5-1	CASSLREAGYEQYF
TRBJ1-1	TRBV5-6	CASSWTPNTEAFF
TRBJ2-7	TRBV6-5	CASSIGRRGPYEQYF
TRBJ1-2	TRBV7-9	CASSAGGSYGYTF
TRBJ2-7	TRBV6-2/TRBV6-3	CASSYSRTNLLYEQYF
TRBJ1-4	TRBV29-1	CSVGQGGEKLFF
TRBJ1-2	TRBV19	CASTPGVDGYTF
TRBJ1-5	TRBV18	CASSLRQGGDQPQHF
TRBJ2-7	TRBV9	CASSVADSSYEQYF
TRBJ2-1	TRBV5-1	CASSRMGGAANEQFF
TRBJ2-3	TRBV7-3	CASSSRGSGTDTQYF
TRBJ2-1	TRBV4-2	CASSLNPGTGNNEQFF
TRBJ2-1	TRBV9	CASSVPRGGGAPLKDEQFF
TRBJ2-5	TRBV9	CASSATGALATQYF
TRBJ2-7	TRBV5-1	CASSSGLAGGHEQYF